Shown below are 29 T cell receptor beta chains from a single sample sequenced in a study of cytomegalovirus exposure and HLA in healthy donors. Vbeta (60) and Jbeta (13) primers were used in the PCR. Some clones are missing from TCRdb's copy, which holds only in-frame ones; the method was immunoSEQ multiplex PCR. The table records 95,000 to 150,000 clones, 77% of them present only once. Sequencing used PBMCs. Receptors originate from a woman aged 40 to 50 in good health and CMV-seropositive.

This rearrangement joins TRBV10-2 to TRBJ2-7; D is perhaps TRBD2 (5 bases). The CDR3 spans 12 residues. The germline V gene encodes CDR1 WSHSY and CDR2 SAAADI. Trimming took 6 bases from V and 6 from J, leaving 12 bases between them. The CDR3 sequence is CASSRLGGEQYF. The CDR3 DNA is TGCGCCAGCAGCCGTCTAGGAGGCGAGCAGTACTTC.

The V gene is TRBV10-1, the J gene TRBJ2-2; TRBD1 matches at 7 bases. CDR1 WNHNN and CDR2 SYGVQD come from the germline V gene (reference sequence). This CDR3 contains 15 residues. With 6 bases clipped from V and 5 bases from J, the junction kept 9 bases outside the gene matches. The CDR3 loop reads CASSSTGPETGELFF. CDR3 nucleotides: TGCGCCAGCAGCTCGACAGGGCCGGAAACCGGGGAGCTGTTTTTT.

This clone has a handful of counts. The chain carries TRBV28 and TRBJ2-2, with 7 bases identical to TRBD2. The length of the CDR3 is 15 residues. Germline CDR1 and CDR2: MDHEN and SYDVKM. Unmatched junction bases numbered 9, after V lost 6 bases and J lost 5 bases. The CDR3 bases are TGTGCCAGCAGCCACATGTGGGGGGGGACCGGGGAGCTGTTTTTT. Translation: CASSHMWGGTGELFF.

The V and J genes are TRBV11-2 and TRBJ2-7; TRBD1 might be the D (6 bases). The CDR3 has 14 residues. V was cut by 4 bases and J by 2 bases, with 12 bases left in between. Germline values: CDR1 SGHAT, CDR2 FQNNGV. The CDR3 loop reads CASSSAGTTYEQYF. The CDR3 region has the DNA TGTGCCAGCAGCTCCGCCGGGACAACCTACGAGCAGTACTTC.

The CDR3 nucleotides are TGTGCCAGCAGTTATCGACCAGGGTACACTGAAGCTTTCTTT. This gives the protein CASSYRPGYTEAFF. The rearrangement links TRBV28 to TRBJ1-1, with D maybe TRBD1 (5 bases). Germline V lookup: CDR1 MDHEN, CDR2 SYDVKM. V lost 4 bases and J lost 3, with 12 bases in between. The length of the CDR3 is 14 residues.

About this clone itself: The junction departs from germline at one end; a sequencing error may be responsible. The rearrangement joins TRBV27 to TRBJ2-5; 9 nucleotides match TRBD1. There are 16 residues in the CDR3. CDR1 and CDR2 from the germline V gene are MNHEY and SMNVEV (reference sequence). CDR3 nucleotide sequence: TGTGCCAGCAGTTGGCTAGGGGGACAGGGACAAGGGACCCAGTACTTC. Protein product: CASSWLGGQGQGTQYF.

The genes are TRBV6-5 and TRBJ1-1; a possible D gene is TRBD1 (5 bases). The ends were cut back, 2 bases at V and 5 bases at J, with 15 bases in the middle. The germline V gene encodes CDR1 MNHEY and CDR2 SVGAGI. The CDR3 has 15 residues. The CDR3 is CASSYGAEGGTEAFF. CDR3 DNA sequence: TGTGCCAGCAGTTACGGGGCGGAGGGAGGAACTGAAGCTTTCTTT.

Details on this clone: In the same sample, other DNA sequences code for this CDR3. This chain links TRBV5-1 with TRBJ2-3; weak D call: TRBD1 (6 bases). This CDR3 comprises 13 residues. Germline loops: CDR1 SGHRS, CDR2 YFSETQ. V was pared by 7 bases and J by 1 base, with 10 bases between. The CDR3 reads CASGEGGTDTQYF. The CDR3 region has the DNA TGCGCCAGCGGAGAGGGGGGCACAGATACGCAGTATTTT.

The chain has TRBV4-1 and TRBJ2-7, with 10 bases matching TRBD1. Germline CDR1 MGHRA, CDR2 YSYEKL. CDR3 length: 16 residues. With 1 base clipped from V and 3 bases from J, the junction kept 6 bases outside the gene matches. The CDR3 loop reads CASSQAMGTGVYEQYF. The CDR3 region has the DNA TGCGCCAGCAGCCAAGCAATGGGGACAGGGGTCTACGAGCAGTACTTC.

The V gene is TRBV27, the J gene TRBJ2-7, with D maybe TRBD2 (6 bases). V lost 6 bases, J lost 2 bases, and 17 bases lay in between. CDR3 size: 15 residues. From germline, CDR1 is MNHEY and CDR2 SMNVEV (reference sequence). CDR3 in DNA: TGTGCCAGCAGGTTCAAAACTAGCCCCGCCTACGAGCAGTACTTC. Translation gives CASRFKTSPAYEQYF.

The rearrangement links TRBV10-2 to TRBJ2-7; 7 nucleotides line up with TRBD2. The length of the CDR3 is 12 residues. Germline CDR1 and CDR2: WSHSY and SAAADI. Germline trimming cut 11 bases from V and 4 bases from J; bases unmatched to any gene: 8. CDR3 amino acids: CASYGGIYEQYF. CDR3 DNA sequence: TGCGCCTCATACGGGGGGATTTACGAGCAGTACTTC.

The gene calls are TRBV10-2 and TRBJ2-3; TRBD2 matches 8 bases. The germline V gene has CDR1 WSHSY and CDR2 SAAADI. Trimming at V came to 6 bases and at J to 1 base, leaving 6 bases not matched to a gene. The CDR3 extends over 15 amino acids. CDR3 sequence: CASRDLTSGTDTQYF. In DNA, the CDR3 is TGCGCCAGCAGGGACTTGACTAGCGGCACAGATACGCAGTATTTT.

The chain employs TRBV30 and TRBJ1-6, with 7 bases lining up with TRBD1. J was trimmed by 3 bases and V by 0 bases; bases with no gene match: 5. CDR1 GTSNPN and CDR2 SVGIG come from the germline V gene (reference sequence). CDR3 size: 16 residues. This CDR3 is CAWSVRTGGYNSPLHF. The CDR3 DNA sequence: TGTGCCTGGAGTGTGAGGACAGGCGGCTATAATTCACCCCTCCACTTT.

The chain couples TRBV5-1 to TRBJ2-3; TRBD1 might be the D (6 bases). The CDR3 spans 14 residues. V lost 4 bases and J lost 5, with 14 bases in between. CDR1 and CDR2 (germline): SGHRS, YFSETQ. The CDR3: CASSGTPRGDTQYF. CDR3 bases: TGCGCCAGCAGCGGGACACCCCGGGGAGATACGCAGTATTTT.

This chain links TRBV27 with TRBJ1-3, with D unclear. Trimming took off 2 bases at V and 4 bases at J, with 12 bases between the two ends. Germline lookup yields CDR1 MNHEY and CDR2 SMNVEV (reference sequence). This CDR3 contains 15 residues. CDR3 sequence reads: CASSLRALGGNTIYF. The CDR3 DNA follows: TGTGCCAGCAGTTTACGCGCCCTCGGGGGAAACACCATATATTTT.

The chain uses TRBV27 and TRBJ2-1; possibly TRBD2 for D (5 bases). Germline assignment: CDR1 MNHEY and CDR2 SMNVEV (reference sequence). This CDR3 region has 15 residues. Trimming removed 0 bases from V and 1 base from J, with 7 bases in between. In nucleotides, the CDR3 is TGTGCCAGCAGTTTATCTGGGAGTTCCTACAATGAGCAGTTCTTC. This gives the protein CASSLSGSSYNEQFF.

This chain joins TRBV27 and TRBJ2-7; 7 bases match TRBD2. The CDR3 extends over 15 amino acids. The V and J ends lost 5 bases and 4 bases, in that order; junction bases with no gene match: 11. Germline CDR1 is MNHEY and CDR2 is SMNVEV (reference sequence). The CDR3 loop is CASSPGLEAPYEQYF. The CDR3 DNA follows: TGTGCCAGCAGTCCCGGACTAGAGGCCCCTTACGAGCAGTACTTC.

V usage is TRBV2 and J usage is TRBJ2-5, with 14 bases lining up with TRBD2. Germline lookup yields CDR1 SNHLY and CDR2 FYNNEI. CDR3 length equals 20 residues. V shed 6 bases, J shed 5 bases, and the junction held 20 bases outside the gene matches. CDR3 sequence reads: CASSIPSKGGTSGRLETQYF. In DNA form, the CDR3 reads TGTGCCAGCAGCATACCTTCCAAAGGCGGGACTAGCGGGAGATTGGAGACCCAGTACTTC.

The chain couples TRBV10-3 to TRBJ2-5, with 9 bases identical to TRBD1. The end of the DNA is better explained by TRBJ2-7, so the J call may be wrong. Germline V gene lookup returns CDR1 ENHRY and CDR2 SYGVKD. The CDR3 totals 14 residues. CDR3 DNA sequence: TGTGCCATCACCCCGGACAGGGGCAGTGGCGAGCAGTACTTC. This sequence encodes CAITPDRGSGEQYF.

This clone has a handful of counts. The rearrangement links TRBV6-6 to TRBJ1-5; TRBD1 is a possible D gene (5 bases). CDR1 MNHNY and CDR2 SVGAGI come from the germline V gene (reference sequence). Trimming took off 6 bases at V and 1 base at J, with 7 bases between the two ends. The CDR3 covers 13 residues. CDR3: CASRQDSNQPQHF. The DNA of the CDR3 is TGTGCCAGCAGACAGGACAGCAATCAGCCCCAGCATTTT.

This chain links TRBV29-1 with TRBJ2-7, with TRBD2 identical over 7 bases. The CDR3 runs 13 residues. J gave up 0 bases and V 5 bases, and 4 bases lay outside the gene matches. From germline, CDR1 is SQVTM and CDR2 ANQGSEA. The CDR3 DNA is TGCAGCGTTCCCTCGGGGGGCTCCTACGAGCAGTACTTC. Amino acids: CSVPSGGSYEQYF.

The chain joins TRBV28 to TRBJ1-5; the D is unclear. The CDR3 contains 16 residues. Germline CDR1 is MDHEN and CDR2 is SYDVKM. V was cut by 3 bases and J by 0 bases, with 12 bases left in between. The CDR3 region has the DNA TGTGCCAGCAGTTTCGGGTCAGCAAATAGCAATCAGCCCCAGCATTTT. Its protein product is CASSFGSANSNQPQHF.

This chain joins TRBV5-1 and TRBJ1-2; a weak D match, TRBD1 (6 bases). The germline V gene encodes CDR1 SGHRS and CDR2 YFSETQ. The V gene lost 3 bases and the J gene lost 0 bases, with 12 bases spanning the gap. The CDR3 extends over 15 amino acids. The CDR3 reads CASSSQGEPNYGYTF. The CDR3 DNA follows: TGCGCCAGCAGCTCACAGGGCGAACCTAACTATGGCTACACCTTC.

In its sample, this clone was seen once. V gene TRBV6-5 combines with J gene TRBJ2-1; TRBD2 matches 9 bases. The germline V gene has CDR1 MNHEY and CDR2 SVGAGI. V trimming: 0 bases; J trimming: 3 bases; junction bases outside the gene matches: 3. The CDR3 runs 16 residues. The CDR3 sequence is CASSYSTSGYYNEQFF. CDR3 DNA: TGTGCCAGCAGTTACTCGACTAGCGGTTACTACAATGAGCAGTTCTTC.

The chain recombines TRBV7-3 with TRBJ2-2; perhaps TRBD2 as D (6 bases). The ends were cut back, 6 bases at V and 0 bases at J, with 14 bases in the middle. CDR3 length equals 16 residues. Germline CDR1 and CDR2: SGHTA and FQGTGA. Here the CDR3 reads CASSSTGGSNTGELFF. DNA of the CDR3: TGTGCCAGCAGTTCTACCGGGGGATCGAACACCGGGGAGCTGTTTTTT.

The chain employs TRBV19 and TRBJ2-1; 9 bases fit TRBD2. The J segment lost 6 bases and the V segment lost 7 bases, leaving 4 bases of the junction unmatched. The CDR3 is made up of 13 amino acids. Looked up from germline, CDR1 is LNHDA and CDR2 is SQIVND (reference sequence). In DNA, the CDR3 is TGTGCCAGTAAGTTAGCGGGAGTCAATGAGCAGTTCTTC. As protein: CASKLAGVNEQFF.

Remarks on this clone: At one end, the junction sequence differs from germline, possibly due to a read error. The V and J genes are TRBV30 and TRBJ2-3; a weak D match, TRBD2 (5 bases). Germline CDR1 reads GTSNPN; CDR2 reads SVGIG (reference sequence). This CDR3 comprises 14 residues. In DNA, the CDR3 is TGTGCCTGGAATCAGGACTTTCTCACAGATACGCGGTATTTT. This translates into CAWNQDFLTDTRYF.

This clone was seen repeatedly, ten times or more. V is TRBV18 and J is TRBJ1-1; D perhaps matches TRBD1 (5 bases). V lost 5 bases to trimming and J lost 1 base, with 14 bases between them. The CDR3 runs to 15 residues. Germline-derived CDR1 and CDR2 are KGHSH and LQKENI. CDR3 in DNA: TGTGCCAGCTCATCAGGGTATCCCCAGAACACTGAAGCTTTCTTT. Encoded protein: CASSSGYPQNTEAFF.

This clone was picked up a small number of times. The V and J genes are TRBV5-1 and TRBJ1-2; TRBD1 agrees at 8 bases. The CDR3 has 13 residues. J gave up 8 bases and V 4 bases, and 7 bases lay outside the gene matches. The germline CDR1 and CDR2 sequences are SGHRS and YFSETQ. The CDR3 DNA reads TGCGCCAGCAGCCAAAGGACAGGGAACGGCTACACCTTC. This sequence encodes CASSQRTGNGYTF.